This T cell receptor (beta chain) was captured by sequencing in a study of T cells in Graves' hyperthyroidism and ophthalmopathy. Study context: Peripheral blood was obtained at initial diagnosis, preceding any treatment.

Patients counted as stable if ophthalmopathy did not develop within 18 months. Exclusion of a patient resulted from uncontrolled infection, other autoimmune disease, pregnancy or lactation. TCR beta CDR3 region amplification was performed from RNA transcripts. First-round RT-PCR with HTBI primers amplified the TCR CDR3 region. TCRdb analysed the multiplex PCR reads with MiXCR anew, one entry per CDR3 protein. Seen here are approximately 420,000 distinct CDR3 sequences, under 15% observed once, and the top ten hold 32%. Study outcomes and limitations: Most thyroid clonotypes expanded above 0.001 were also detected in blood.

As to this clonotype: Its specificity is unknown.

Germline V gene lookup returns CDR1 MDHEN and CDR2 SYDVKM. This CDR3 is 19 amino acids long. V dropped 4 bases and J dropped 2; count of bases not matched to a gene: 16. The chain combines TRBV28 with TRBJ2-5, with 10 bases aligning to TRBD2. The TCR comes from a woman aged 25 to 39 with Graves' hyperthyroidism. Sequencing was performed on blood. CDR3 sequence (DNA): TGTGCCAGCAGTTCTCCGGCTAGCGGGAGACTACTTCCTCAAGAGACCCAGTACTTC. Translation gives CASSSPASGRLLPQETQYF.